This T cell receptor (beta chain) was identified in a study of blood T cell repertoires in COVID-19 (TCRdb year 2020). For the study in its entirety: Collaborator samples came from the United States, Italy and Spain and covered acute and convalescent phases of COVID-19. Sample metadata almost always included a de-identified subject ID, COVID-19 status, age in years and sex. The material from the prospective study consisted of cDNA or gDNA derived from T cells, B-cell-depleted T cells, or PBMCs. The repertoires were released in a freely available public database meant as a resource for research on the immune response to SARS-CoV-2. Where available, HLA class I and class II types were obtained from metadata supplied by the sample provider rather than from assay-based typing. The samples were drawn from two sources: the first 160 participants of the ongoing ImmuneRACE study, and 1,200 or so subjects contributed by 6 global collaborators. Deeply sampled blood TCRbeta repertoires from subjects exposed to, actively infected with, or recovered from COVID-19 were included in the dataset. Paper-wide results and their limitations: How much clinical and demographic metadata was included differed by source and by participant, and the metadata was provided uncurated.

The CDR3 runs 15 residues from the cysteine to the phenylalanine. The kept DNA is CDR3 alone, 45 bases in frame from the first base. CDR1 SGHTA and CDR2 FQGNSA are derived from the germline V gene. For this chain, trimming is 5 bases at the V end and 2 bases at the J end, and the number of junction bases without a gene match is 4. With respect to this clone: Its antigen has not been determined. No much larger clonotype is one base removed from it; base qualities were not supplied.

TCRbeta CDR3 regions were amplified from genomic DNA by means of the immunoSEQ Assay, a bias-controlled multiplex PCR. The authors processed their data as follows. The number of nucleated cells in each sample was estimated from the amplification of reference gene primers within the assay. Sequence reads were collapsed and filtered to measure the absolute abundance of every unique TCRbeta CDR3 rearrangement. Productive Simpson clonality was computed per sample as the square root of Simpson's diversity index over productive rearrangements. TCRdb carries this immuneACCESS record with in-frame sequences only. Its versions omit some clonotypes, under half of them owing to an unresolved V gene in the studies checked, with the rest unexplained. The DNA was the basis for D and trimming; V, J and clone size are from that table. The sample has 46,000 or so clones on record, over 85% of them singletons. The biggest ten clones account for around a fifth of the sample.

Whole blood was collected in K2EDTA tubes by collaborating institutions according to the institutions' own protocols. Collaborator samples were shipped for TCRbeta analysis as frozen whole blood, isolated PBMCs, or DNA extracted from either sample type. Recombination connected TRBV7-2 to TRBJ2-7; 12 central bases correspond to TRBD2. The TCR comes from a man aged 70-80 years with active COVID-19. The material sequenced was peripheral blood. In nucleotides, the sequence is TGTGCCAGCAGCCGCGGACTAGCGGGGACCTACGAGCAGTACTTC. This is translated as CASSRGLAGTYEQYF.